The present T cell receptor (beta chain) was sequenced within a study of T-cell reconstitution after alpha-beta-depleted transplantation in children. Study findings and constraints: Fresh T-cell production supplied most of the T-cell counts and diversity seen one year after transplant.

Worth noting for this clonotype: Its antigen is currently unknown.

V trimming: 0 bases; J trimming: 2 bases; junction bases outside the gene matches: 0. This CDR3 has 14 residues. Germline V gives CDR1 LGHNA, CDR2 YSLEER. Preparing the TCRbeta library involved the use of unique molecular identifiers. TCRdb re-called the PCR reads through MiXCR, storing one row per CDR3 protein. The sample records around 78,000 distinct CDR3 sequences, around an eighth being singletons. This chain links TRBV4-3 with TRBJ1-2, with 7 bases fitting TRBD1. The sequencing used PBMCs, mostly from graft donor cells, collected 180 days after TCRalphabeta/CD19-depleted stem cell transplant. The sequence was obtained from a male patient aged 2-15 years who had a stem cell transplant for acute lymphoblastic leukemia, so the T cells may come from the graft donor. In nucleotides, the CDR3 is TGCGCCAGCAGCCAAGAACAGGGGAACTATGGCTACACCTTC. Translating it yields CASSQEQGNYGYTF.